This T cell receptor beta chain was profiled in a study of T-cell reconstitution after alpha-beta-depleted transplantation in children. Germline CDR1 SNHLY, CDR2 FYNNEI. Trimming pared 6 bases from V and 3 bases from J, leaving 12 bases between. The CDR3 contains 14 residues. As it was prepared, the TCRbeta library received unique molecular identifiers. TCRdb reanalysed the PCR reads using MiXCR and keeps one entry per CDR3 protein. The data show a few hundred thousand distinct CDR3 sequences, around 12% seen once. This clonotype was seen a few times. The chain carries TRBV2 and TRBJ2-1, with D hard to call. This material consisted of PBMCs from the stem cell graft donor, taken from the stem cell graft. The receptor was derived from a human donor who donated a stem cell graft to a child with combined immunodeficiency. The CDR3 bases are TGTGCCAGCAGACGGATAGGAAACTACAATGAGCAGTTCTTC. Protein: CASRRIGNYNEQFF.